These 18 T cell receptor beta chains came from one sample sequenced in a study of CD8 T cells in ankylosing spondylitis. TCRdb re-derived calls from the 5' RACE reads in MiXCR, one entry per CDR3 protein. The table lists over 150,000 distinct CDR3 sequences, approximately 18% of them singletons. The sample was blood, either unsorted or a sorted T cell fraction (not recorded which). All receptors come from a male donor under 30 with ankylosing spondylitis or in good health (not recorded which).

This clonotype was observed at least ten times. The J gene is TRBJ2-5, the V gene TRBV4-1, with 7 bases matching TRBD2. In germline, CDR1 is MGHRA, CDR2 YSYEKL. The CDR3 covers 14 residues. V trimming: 4 bases; J trimming: 1 base; junction bases outside the gene matches: 3. Written as DNA, the CDR3 is TGCGCCAGCAGCCGCAGACTAGCCCAAGAGACCCAGTACTTC. Amino acid sequence: CASSRRLAQETQYF.

There are many counts of this clonotype. The CDR3 sequence: CASSQVSGGKNIQYF. The CDR3 DNA reads as TGCGCCAGCAGCCAAGTATCAGGGGGCAAAAACATTCAGTACTTC. The chain joins TRBV4-3 to TRBJ2-4, with 7 bases that match TRBD1. Trimming cost V 1 base and J 3 bases; bases outside gene matches: 3. Germline V lookup: CDR1 LGHNA, CDR2 YSLEER. The CDR3 sequence is 15 residues long.

This chain links TRBV20-1 with TRBJ2-1; a weak D match, TRBD1 (5 bases). The V and J ends lost 5 bases and 4 bases respectively, with 18 bases between them. This CDR3 comprises 15 residues. Germline CDR1 reads DFQATT; CDR2 reads SNEGSKA (reference sequence). For the CDR3, the DNA is TGCAGTGCTCCGAATCCGACAGTCAATTACAATGAGCAGTTCTTC. This codes for CSAPNPTVNYNEQFF.

As regards this clonotype: The missing conserved phenylalanine or tryptophan at the end of this CDR3 makes a read error likely. The V and J genes are TRBV11-3 and TRBJ2-1; unclear D gene. The V gene's germline CDR1 is SGHNT and CDR2 YENEEA. V lost 0 bases, J lost 10 bases, and 10 bases lay in between. There are 13 residues in the CDR3. The CDR3 DNA reads TGTGCCAGCAGCTTAGATGCGGTCTTCGAGCAGTTCTGC. Translation gives CASSLDAVFEQFC.

This clonotype was counted many times. The V and J genes are TRBV4-2 and TRBJ2-1; TRBD2 might be the D (6 bases). V lost 1 base, J lost 4 bases, and 11 bases lay in between. CDR3 size: 15 residues. Per the germline V gene, CDR1 is LGHNA and CDR2 is YNFKEQ. Here the CDR3 reads CASSQGLVAYNEQFF. The CDR3 DNA reads TGTGCCAGCAGCCAAGGACTAGTCGCTTACAATGAGCAGTTCTTC.

This clonotype showed up many times. The J gene is TRBJ2-7, the V gene TRBV2; 9 positions agree with TRBD1. The V gene end was trimmed by 10 bases and the J gene end by 4 bases; junction bases not matched to a gene: 5. The CDR3 extends over 12 amino acids. From germline, CDR1 is SNHLY and CDR2 FYNNEI. CDR3: CATGTGRYEQYF. CDR3 nucleotides: TGTGCCACCGGGACAGGGAGGTACGAGCAGTACTTC. Supplemented by reference TRBV2 and TRBJ2-7, the full variable domain reads EPEVTQTPSHQVTQMGQEVILRCVPISNHLYFYWYRQILGQKVEFLVSFYNNEISEKSEIFDDQFSVERPDGSNFTLKIRSTKLEDSAMYFCATGTGRYEQYFGPGTRLTVT.

Ten or more counts support this clonotype. The genes are TRBV20-1 and TRBJ1-2; 8 nucleotides line up with TRBD1. The length of the CDR3 is 16 residues. Germline V gene lookup returns CDR1 DFQATT and CDR2 SNEGSKA (reference sequence). With 1 base clipped from V and 4 bases from J, the junction kept 11 bases outside the gene matches. CDR3 bases: TGCAGTGCTAGAGTTCCAGGGGGCGGAGAACGCTATGGCTACACCTTC. Translating it yields CSARVPGGGERYGYTF.

This clonotype has just a few counts. This chain connects TRBV7-2 to TRBJ2-1, with D maybe TRBD2 (6 bases). Germline CDR1 reads SGHTA; CDR2 reads FQGNSA. The CDR3 consists of 13 residues. V shed 2 bases and J shed 10 bases, with 12 bases lying between them. CDR3 residues: CASSLTSGGEQFF. CDR3 nucleotide sequence: TGTGCCAGCAGCTTAACGTCTGGGGGGGAGCAGTTCTTC.

There are many counts of this clonotype. In DNA form, the CDR3 reads TGCAGTGCTAGAGTTCGGTATGGCTACACCTTC. Protein product: CSARVRYGYTF. The chain recombines TRBV20-1 with TRBJ1-2; the D is unclear. From germline, CDR1 is DFQATT and CDR2 SNEGSKA (reference sequence). The length of the CDR3 is 11 residues. V was pared by 1 base and J by 5 bases, with 5 bases between.

This clonotype has a count of ten or more. The chain is built from TRBV12-3 or TRBV12-4 and TRBJ2-1; 12 bases agree with TRBD2. The CDR3 runs to 15 residues. V was clipped by 7 bases and J by 7 bases; unmatched bases: 8. The CDR3 sequence: CASTPSGRALNEQFF. DNA for the CDR3: TGTGCCAGCACCCCTAGCGGGAGGGCCTTGAATGAGCAGTTCTTC.

This clonotype has only a few counts. This rearrangement joins TRBV11-2 to TRBJ2-1; TRBD1 aligns across 7 bases. J gave up 3 bases and V 7 bases, and 3 bases lay outside the gene matches. This CDR3 is built from 13 residues. CDR1 and CDR2 (germline): SGHAT, FQNNGV. The CDR3 loop reads CASMSGGYNEQFF. CDR3 DNA: TGTGCCAGCATGTCAGGGGGCTACAATGAGCAGTTCTTC.

This clonotype was seen ten or more times. The rearrangement uses TRBV5-6 and TRBJ1-5; D gene uncertain. The CDR3 has 15 amino acids. Per the germline V gene, CDR1 is SGHDT and CDR2 is YYEEEE. The V end was cut by 4 bases, the J end by 6 bases, with 17 bases between. For the CDR3, the DNA is TGTGCCAGCAGCATGACTCCAGGCAGCGGTCAGCCCCAGCATTTT. Protein: CASSMTPGSGQPQHF.

This clonotype was detected many times. The rearrangement links TRBV6-2 or TRBV6-3 to TRBJ2-7; D assignment may be TRBD1 or TRBD2 (6 bases each). Germline CDR1 MNHEY, CDR2 SVGEGT. This CDR3 contains 14 residues. V gave up 8 bases and J gave up 1 base, with 15 bases separating them. The CDR3 sequence is CASAPGGTSYEQYF. Written as DNA, the CDR3 is TGTGCCAGCGCCCCTGGGGGGACATCCTACGAGCAGTACTTC.

There are a few counts of this clonotype. The CDR3 protein is CASSQQGSYEQYV. The DNA for the CDR3 is TGTGCCAGCAGCCAACAGGGTTCCTACGAGCAGTACGTC. The rearrangement links TRBV27 to TRBJ2-7, with D maybe TRBD1 (6 bases). CDR1 and CDR2 (germline): MNHEY, SMNVEV (reference sequence). The CDR3 spans 13 residues. V was cut by 6 bases and J by 1 base, with 10 bases left in between.

At least ten counts were recorded for this clonotype. The chain links TRBV20-1 to TRBJ2-1; D tentatively reads TRBD1 or TRBD2 (5 bases each). This CDR3 comprises 16 residues. The germline V gene encodes CDR1 DFQATT and CDR2 SNEGSKA (reference sequence). V shed 5 bases and J shed 2 bases, with 19 bases lying between them. The chain's CDR3 is CSAAYRDRVTYNEQFF. The CDR3 DNA follows: TGCAGTGCTGCGTACCGGGACCGAGTAACCTACAATGAGCAGTTCTTC.

This clonotype was observed at least ten times. The chain has TRBV5-6 and TRBJ1-1; TRBD1 matches 7 bases. The germline gives CDR1 SGHDT, CDR2 YYEEEE. V gave up 4 bases and J gave up 3 bases; unmatched junction bases: 9. CDR3 length: 15 amino acids. Here the CDR3 DNA reads TGTGCCAGCAGCGCTACCGGGACAGCTCACACTGAAGCTTTCTTT. Translating gives CASSATGTAHTEAFF.

In its sample, this clonotype was seen a few times. The chain combines TRBV9 with TRBJ2-7; possible D gene TRBD2, 6 bases. V was pared by 3 bases and J by 3 bases, with 19 bases between. The CDR3 sequence is 16 residues long. CDR1 and CDR2 from the germline V gene are SGDLS and YYNGEE. CDR3 protein: CASSGSGTVPNYEQYF. In DNA form, the CDR3 reads TGTGCCAGCAGCGGAAGTGGGACTGTACCCAACTACGAGCAGTACTTC.

The gene calls are TRBV7-2 and TRBJ2-7, with D possibly TRBD2 on 6 matching bases. The CDR3 is 15 residues long. Trimming shortened V by 1 base and J by 7 bases, and 17 bases separated the two germline ends. The germline V gene has CDR1 SGHTA and CDR2 FQGNSA. CDR3 in amino acids: CASSLGRTTAREQYF. CDR3 nucleotide sequence: TGTGCCAGCAGCTTAGGCAGGACTACTGCTCGGGAGCAGTACTTC.